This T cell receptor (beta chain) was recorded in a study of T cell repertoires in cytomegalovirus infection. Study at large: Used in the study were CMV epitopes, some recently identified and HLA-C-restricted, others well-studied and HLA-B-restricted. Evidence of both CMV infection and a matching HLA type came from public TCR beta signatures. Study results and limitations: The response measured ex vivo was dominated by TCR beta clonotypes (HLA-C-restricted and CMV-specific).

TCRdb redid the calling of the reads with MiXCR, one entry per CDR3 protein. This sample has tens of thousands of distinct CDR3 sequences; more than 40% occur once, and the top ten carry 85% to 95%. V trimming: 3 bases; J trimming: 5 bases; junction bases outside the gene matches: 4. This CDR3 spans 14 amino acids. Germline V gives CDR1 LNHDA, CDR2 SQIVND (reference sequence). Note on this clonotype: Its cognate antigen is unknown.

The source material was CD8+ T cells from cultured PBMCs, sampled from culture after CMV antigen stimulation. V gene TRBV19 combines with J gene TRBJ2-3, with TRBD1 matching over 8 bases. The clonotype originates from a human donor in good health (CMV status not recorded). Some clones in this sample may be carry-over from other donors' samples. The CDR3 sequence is CASSMQGAIDTQYF. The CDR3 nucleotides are TGTGCCAGTAGTATGCAGGGGGCCATAGATACGCAGTATTTT.